This T cell receptor beta chain was sequenced during a study of CD8 T cells in Susac syndrome. The ends were cut back, 6 bases at V and 4 bases at J, with 22 bases in the middle. The germline gives CDR1 MDHEN, CDR2 SYDVKM. The length of the CDR3 is 18 residues. Reverse transcription used roughly 0.5 to 1 ug RNA and random hexamers. One entry per CDR3 protein results from TCRdb running MiXCR on the immunoSEQ multiplex PCR reads. The repertoire holds around 200,000 distinct CDR3 sequences, with 95% as singletons. The TCR was taken from a human donor with Susac syndrome. J is TRBJ2-6 and V is TRBV28; D is possibly TRBD1 (6 bases). Sequenced material: CD8+ T cells from PBMCs. The CDR3 DNA is TGTGCCAGCAGCCCCCTAAAGACAACAGGGCGCGGGGCCAACGTCCTGACTTTC. It specifies CASSPLKTTGRGANVLTF.